A single sample is the source of the 10 T cell receptor beta chains below, sequenced in a study of blood T cell repertoires in COVID-19. Data came from immunoSEQ multiplex PCR; TCRdb stores just in-frame clones and leaves some out. Among under 300,000 clones listed, approximately 86% were seen once. The sample consisted of PBMCs or T cells enriched from blood (not recorded which). Receptor source: a woman in her forties with acute COVID-19.

The gene calls are TRBV19 and TRBJ1-5, with D unclear. In germline, CDR1 is LNHDA, CDR2 SQIVND (reference sequence). This CDR3 has 14 amino acids. The ends were cut back, 0 bases at V and 7 bases at J, with 10 bases in the middle. CDR3 sequence (DNA): TGTGCCAGTAGTATAGATTGGAGGTCCCAGCCCCAGCATTTT. Encoded protein: CASSIDWRSQPQHF. The complete variable domain, with remaining parts taken from reference TRBV19 and TRBJ1-5, reads DGGITQSPKYLFRKEGQNVTLSCEQNLNHDAMYWYRQDPGQGLRLIYYSQIVNDFQKGDIAEGYSVSREKKESFPLTVTSAQKNPTAFYLCASSIDWRSQPQHFGDGTRLSIL.

This chain connects TRBV19 to TRBJ1-5; 8 nucleotides agree with TRBD1. V lost 5 bases and J lost 7; bases outside the gene matches: 7. This CDR3 spans 14 amino acids. Germline assignment: CDR1 LNHDA and CDR2 SQIVND (reference sequence). The CDR3 region has the DNA TGTGCCAGTAGTTCGACAGGGGCAATGCAGCCCCAGCATTTT. It codes for CASSSTGAMQPQHF.

V and J are TRBV28 and TRBJ1-1, with D hard to call. Trimming removed 1 base at V and 9 bases at J, with 12 bases between. CDR1 is MDHEN and CDR2 is SYDVKM in the germline V gene. The CDR3 totals 13 residues. The CDR3 DNA is TGTGCCAGCAGTTTATCTCGCCGGGAAAAAGCTTTCTTT. Its protein is CASSLSRREKAFF.

The V and J genes are TRBV30 and TRBJ2-4; possibly TRBD1 for D (5 bases). The ends were cut back, 7 bases at V and 8 bases at J, with 18 bases in the middle. Germline assignment: CDR1 GTSNPN and CDR2 SVGIG (reference sequence). The CDR3 sequence is 13 residues long. In DNA, the CDR3 is TGTGCCTCCATCGGACGGACCAGGGACATTCAGTACTTC. Translating gives CASIGRTRDIQYF.

This clone has just a few counts. The chain has TRBV18 and TRBJ2-1; 7 nucleotides align to TRBD2. This CDR3 is built from 16 residues. Germline V gene sequence: CDR1 KGHSH, CDR2 LQKENI. Trimming took 3 bases from V and 8 from J; bases not matched to a gene: 13. The DNA of the CDR3 is TGTGCCAGCTCACCGAGGGGAGGCGGGAGACGGGATGAGCAGTTCTTC. This gives the protein CASSPRGGGRRDEQFF.

This chain links TRBV19 with TRBJ1-5, with 7 bases lining up with TRBD1. Germline assignment: CDR1 LNHDA and CDR2 SQIVND (reference sequence). There are 13 residues in the CDR3. V trimming: 10 bases; J trimming: 1 base; junction bases outside the gene matches: 4. CDR3 protein: CATADRSNQPQHF. The CDR3 bases are TGTGCCACCGCGGACAGGAGCAATCAGCCCCAGCATTTT.

This clone has a single count. This sequence joins TRBV9 and TRBJ2-3, with D hard to call. This CDR3 has 16 amino acids. Germline CDR1 is SGDLS and CDR2 is YYNGEE. V lost 2 bases to trimming and J lost 1 base, with 14 bases between them. As DNA, the CDR3 is TGTGCCAGCAGCGTTACCAGAGGCCCCGGCACAGATACGCAGTATTTT. This gives the protein CASSVTRGPGTDTQYF.

The V and J genes are TRBV4-1 and TRBJ2-1; 8 nucleotides line up with TRBD2. CDR1 is MGHRA and CDR2 is YSYEKL in the germline V gene. After removal of 1 base from V and 6 bases from J, the junction contained 8 bases not matched to a gene. CDR3 length: 16 amino acids. The CDR3 coding sequence is TGCGCCAGCAGCCAAGGGTCCGGGAGGGCCGGCAATGAGCAGTTCTTC. Protein: CASSQGSGRAGNEQFF.

The genes are TRBV2 and TRBJ1-3; 7 bases are a match to TRBD1. Unmatched junction bases numbered 0, after V lost 4 bases and J lost 0 bases. In germline, CDR1 is SNHLY, CDR2 FYNNEI. The length of the CDR3 is 14 residues. CDR3 sequence: CASSAGGSGNTIYF. In nucleotides, the CDR3 is TGTGCCAGCAGTGCAGGGGGCTCTGGAAACACCATATATTTT.

The chain combines TRBV5-1 with TRBJ2-1, with 8 positions matching TRBD1. The CDR3 contains 16 residues. The germline V gene has CDR1 SGHRS and CDR2 YFSETQ. J lost 3 bases, V lost 0 bases, and 5 bases had no gene match. CDR3: CASSLGRGQDYNEQFF. The DNA of the CDR3 is TGCGCCAGCAGCTTGGGCCGGGGACAGGACTACAATGAGCAGTTCTTC.